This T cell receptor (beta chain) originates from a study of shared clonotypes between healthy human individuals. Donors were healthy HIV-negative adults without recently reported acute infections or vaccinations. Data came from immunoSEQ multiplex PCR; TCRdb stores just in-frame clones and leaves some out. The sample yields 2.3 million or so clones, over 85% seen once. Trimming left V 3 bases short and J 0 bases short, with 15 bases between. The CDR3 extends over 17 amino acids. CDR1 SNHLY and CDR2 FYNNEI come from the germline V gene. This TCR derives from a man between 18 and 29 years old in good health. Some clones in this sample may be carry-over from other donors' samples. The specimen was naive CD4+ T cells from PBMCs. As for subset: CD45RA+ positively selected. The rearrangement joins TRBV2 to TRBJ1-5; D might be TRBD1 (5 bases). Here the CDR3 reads CASSDQDISYSNQPQHF. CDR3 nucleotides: TGTGCCAGCAGTGATCAGGACATATCCTATAGCAATCAGCCCCAGCATTTT.